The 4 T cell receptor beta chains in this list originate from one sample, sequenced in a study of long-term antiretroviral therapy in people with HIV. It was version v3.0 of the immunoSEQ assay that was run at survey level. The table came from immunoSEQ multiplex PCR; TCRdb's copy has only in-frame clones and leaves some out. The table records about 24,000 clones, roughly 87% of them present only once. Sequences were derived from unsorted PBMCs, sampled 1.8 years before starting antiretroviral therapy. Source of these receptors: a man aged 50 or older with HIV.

The CDR3 DNA is TGCGCCAGCAGCGGAACACTAGCGGGGGGGCTGTATACGCAGTATTTT. It is translated as CASSGTLAGGLYTQYF. The chain carries TRBV5-1 and TRBJ2-3; 13 nucleotides match TRBD2. V dropped 4 bases and J dropped 7; count of bases not matched to a gene: 9. Germline V gene sequence: CDR1 SGHRS, CDR2 YFSETQ. CDR3 size: 16 residues.

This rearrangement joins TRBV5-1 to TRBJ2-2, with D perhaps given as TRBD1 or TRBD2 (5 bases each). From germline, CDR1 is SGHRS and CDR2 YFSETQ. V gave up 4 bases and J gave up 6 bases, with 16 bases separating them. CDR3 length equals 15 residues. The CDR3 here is CASSRDDSWAGELFF. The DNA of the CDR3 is TGCGCCAGCAGCAGGGACGACAGTTGGGCCGGGGAGCTGTTTTTT.

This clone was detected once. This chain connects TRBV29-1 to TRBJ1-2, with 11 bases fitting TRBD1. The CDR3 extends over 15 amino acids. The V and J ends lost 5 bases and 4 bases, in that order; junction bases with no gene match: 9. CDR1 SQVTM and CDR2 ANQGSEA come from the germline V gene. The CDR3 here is CSVLNEGTGGYGYTF. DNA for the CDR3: TGCAGCGTTCTAAACGAGGGGACAGGGGGCTATGGCTACACCTTC.

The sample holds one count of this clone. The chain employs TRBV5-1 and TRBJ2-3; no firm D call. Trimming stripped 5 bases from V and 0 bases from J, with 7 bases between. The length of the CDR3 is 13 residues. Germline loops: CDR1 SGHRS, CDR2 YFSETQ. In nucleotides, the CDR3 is TGCGCCAGCAGTGCAGAAAGCACAGATACGCAGTATTTT. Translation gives CASSAESTDTQYF.